The T cell receptor (beta chain) described here comes from a study of blood T cell repertoires in COVID-19. Study-level information: From the United States, Italy and Spain came samples of acute and convalescent COVID-19. Sources were T cells, B-cell-depleted T cells, or PBMCs; the material itself was cDNA or gDNA.

The CDR3 sequence is 18 residues long. V was pared by 0 bases and J by 4 bases, with 20 bases between. In germline, CDR1 is LGHDT, CDR2 YNNKEL (reference sequence). This clone occurred many times. Per the original data handling: Amplification of reference gene primers was used by the study to estimate nucleated cell counts. TCRdb's table, derived via immunoSEQ multiplex PCR, lists solely in-frame clones and lacks some. From that table come the V and J calls and clone size; the DNA was used to work out D and trimming. The table records 120,000 to 150,000 clones, roughly 86% of them present only once. The gene calls are TRBV3-1 (or the pseudogene TRBV3-2) and TRBJ2-3, with D hard to call. Sequencing was performed on peripheral blood. The receptor's source is a human donor in a cohort sampled during active COVID-19. The CDR3 loop reads CASSQDFPGSSAADTQYF. The CDR3 bases are TGTGCCAGCAGCCAAGATTTTCCCGGGTCATCGGCCGCAGATACGCAGTATTTT.